One sample yielded the 13 T cell receptor beta chains listed below, sequenced in a study of blood T cell repertoires in COVID-19. Produced via immunoSEQ multiplex PCR; TCRdb's table is partial and in-frame only. Here the sample spans approximately 200,000 clones, 80% to 85% being singletons. The sample comprised peripheral blood. Receptors were obtained from a woman in her twenties or thirties with acute or convalescent COVID-19.

This chain joins TRBV7-2 and TRBJ2-5; 7 nucleotides agree with TRBD1. V trimming: 5 bases; J trimming: 2 bases; junction bases outside the gene matches: 5. Germline-derived CDR1 and CDR2 are SGHTA and FQGNSA. The CDR3 is 14 amino acids. The CDR3 coding sequence is TGTGCCAGCAGCCAGCCCAGGGGGCAAGAGACCCAGTACTTC. It specifies CASSQPRGQETQYF.

The rearrangement links TRBV27 to TRBJ1-1; D gene unclear. Trimming took 6 bases from V and 4 from J, leaving 12 bases between them. This CDR3 has 13 amino acids. From germline, CDR1 is MNHEY and CDR2 SMNVEV (reference sequence). The CDR3, as DNA: TGTGCCAGCAGCCCAATTGCCGGCACTGAAGCTTTCTTT. This codes for CASSPIAGTEAFF.

In DNA form, the CDR3 reads TGTGCCAGCAGTCTCGCGGGGGGCTTTTCCTACGAGCAGTACTTC. The encoded protein is CASSLAGGFSYEQYF. The chain uses TRBV6-2 or TRBV6-3 and TRBJ2-7; 8 bases line up with TRBD2. V trimming: 5 bases; J trimming: 1 base; junction bases outside the gene matches: 7. Germline V lookup: CDR1 MNHEY, CDR2 SVGEGT. The CDR3 extends over 15 amino acids.

The chain is built from TRBV27 and TRBJ1-1, with unresolved D. In germline, CDR1 is MNHEY, CDR2 SMNVEV (reference sequence). Trimming removed 0 bases from V and 2 bases from J, with 10 bases in between. The CDR3 contains 15 residues. CDR3 DNA: TGTGCCAGCAGTTTATCTGCAGGATTTAACACTGAAGCTTTCTTT. Its translation is CASSLSAGFNTEAFF.

The chain combines TRBV27 with TRBJ1-2; 10 bases match TRBD1. The ends lost 5 bases at V and 0 bases at J; junction bases unmatched: 12. The CDR3 is made up of 18 amino acids. Per germline, CDR1 MNHEY and CDR2 SMNVEV (reference sequence). DNA of the CDR3: TGTGCCAGCAGTCCACGAACCGGGACAGGGGATACTAACTATGGCTACACCTTC. Translated, it gives CASSPRTGTGDTNYGYTF.

The chain combines TRBV30 with TRBJ1-1; D may be TRBD1 (6 bases). There are 15 residues in the CDR3. V lost 1 base, J lost 1 base, and 13 bases lay in between. CDR1 and CDR2 (germline): GTSNPN, SVGIG (reference sequence). The CDR3 reads CAWSGTGHANTEAFF. The CDR3 region has the DNA TGTGCCTGGAGTGGAACGGGACATGCGAACACTGAAGCTTTCTTT.

V gene TRBV12-3 or TRBV12-4 combines with J gene TRBJ1-1; 7 bases map to TRBD1. V shed 2 bases, J shed 11 bases, and the junction held 8 bases outside the gene matches. CDR3 size: 13 residues. The CDR3 here is CASSLNSGTAAFF. In DNA, the CDR3 is TGTGCCAGCAGTTTAAATTCCGGGACAGCCGCTTTCTTT.

This rearrangement joins TRBV7-2 to TRBJ1-5; D remains ambiguous. The V end was cut by 2 bases, the J end by 2 bases, with 7 bases between. Per the germline V gene, CDR1 is SGHTA and CDR2 is FQGNSA. The CDR3 contains 14 residues. CDR3 nucleotide sequence: TGTGCCAGCAGCTTAAATCCGGGCAATCAGCCCCAGCATTTT. As protein: CASSLNPGNQPQHF. Combining the CDR3 with reference TRBV7-2 and TRBJ1-5 gives the whole variable domain GAGVSQSPSNKVTEKGKDVELRCDPISGHTALYWYRQSLGQGLEFLIYFQGNSAPDKSGLPSDRFSAERTGGSVSTLTIQRTQQEDSAVYLCASSLNPGNQPQHFGDGTRLSIL.

CDR3 region: CASSYQDGAYEQYF. The CDR3 nucleotides are TGTGCCAGCAGTTACCAAGACGGAGCCTACGAGCAGTACTTC. V and J are TRBV6-2 or TRBV6-3 and TRBJ2-7; D is unresolved. The ends were cut back, 2 bases at V and 2 bases at J, with 10 bases in the middle. Germline values: CDR1 MNHEY, CDR2 SVGEGT. CDR3 length equals 14 residues.

The chain joins TRBV29-1 to TRBJ1-4; no clear D. V lost 4 bases and J lost 0, with 6 bases in between. The CDR3 covers 13 residues. Germline V gene data show CDR1 as SQVTM and CDR2 as ANQGSEA. The CDR3 spells CSVAYSTNEKLFF. The CDR3 bases are TGCAGCGTTGCTTACTCAACTAATGAAAAACTGTTTTTT.

The chain recombines TRBV10-3 with TRBJ2-7; 11 bases agree with TRBD1. There are 13 residues in the CDR3. Per germline, CDR1 ENHRY and CDR2 SYGVKD. The V and J ends lost 11 bases and 5 bases, in that order; junction bases with no gene match: 8. Here the CDR3 reads CAVRDRGRNEQYF. The CDR3 DNA follows: TGTGCCGTCCGGGACAGGGGGAGAAACGAGCAGTACTTC.

The chain recombines TRBV27 with TRBJ2-7; D is ambiguous. With 2 bases removed from V and 4 bases from J, the gap between germline ends came to 12 bases. CDR1 is MNHEY and CDR2 is SMNVEV in the germline V gene (reference sequence). CDR3 length: 14 residues. Written as DNA, the CDR3 is TGTGCCAGCAGTTTAGCCCTCGGTCTTTACGAGCAGTACTTC. It is translated as CASSLALGLYEQYF.

The chain is built from TRBV11-2 and TRBJ1-4; 10 bases are a match to TRBD1. The germline V gene encodes CDR1 SGHAT and CDR2 FQNNGV. V was clipped by 5 bases and J by 8 bases; unmatched bases: 5. The CDR3 runs 14 residues. CDR3 loop: CASSRTGGEEKLFF. CDR3 coding DNA: TGTGCCAGCAGCCGGACAGGGGGAGAGGAAAAACTGTTTTTT.